This T cell receptor (beta chain) is from a study of molecular identifiers for immune sequencing clone quantification. Germline CDR1 is MDHEN and CDR2 is SYDVKM. The CDR3 extends over 14 amino acids. Overall study findings and caveats: Effector cells kept over 99% of their molecules in clones above 20 RNA copies, while naive cells kept under 1% there.

TCRdb recomputed calls from the PCR reads with MiXCR, one row per CDR3 protein. The sample yields more than 85,000 distinct CDR3 sequences, less than 35% seen once. A remark on this clonotype: The antigen is undetermined. Mismatch with germline at one junction end may stem from a read error.

This TCR was sampled from a human donor in good health. Some libraries in this study had Jurkat cell RNA spiked in. J is TRBJ1-4 and V is TRBV28, with D perhaps matching TRBD1 (5 bases). The sequencing sample was made of naive CD8+ T cells from blood, with Jurkat cell RNA spiked in. Subset denoted: FACS-sorted CD8+CD4-CCR7+CD45RA+ naive T cells. In DNA form, the CDR3 reads TGTGCCAGCAGTCCCGGGACTGAGGATGAAAAACTGTCTTTT. Translating it yields CASSPGTEDEKLSF.